The entry below describes one T cell receptor (beta chain). The CDR3 has 17 residues. The V segment lost 2 bases and the J segment 2 bases; nucleotides outside the gene matches: 4. Germline assignment: CDR1 SGHRS and CDR2 YFSETQ. The entry originates in a study of blood T cell repertoires in COVID-19. Study background: Collection of acute and convalescent COVID-19 samples took place in the United States, Italy and Spain. In each case, the material was cDNA or gDNA derived from T cells, B-cell-depleted T cells, or PBMCs.

Original data processing: Amplification of reference gene primers provided the estimated nucleated cell counts. Profiled with immunoSEQ multiplex PCR; TCRdb holds only in-frame clones, not every one. The V and J calls and clone size were taken over from that table, and D and trimming were inferred from the DNA. Of approximately 210,000 clones listed, around 85% are singletons. This chain uses TRBV5-1 with TRBJ2-6; 10 bases match TRBD1. This clonotype was obtained from a woman in her seventies with acute or convalescent COVID-19. Sequencing was done on a sample of peripheral blood. The CDR3 DNA reads TGCGCCAGCAGCTTATTGACAGGGGGCACTGGGGCCAACGTCCTGACTTTC. Translation: CASSLLTGGTGANVLTF.